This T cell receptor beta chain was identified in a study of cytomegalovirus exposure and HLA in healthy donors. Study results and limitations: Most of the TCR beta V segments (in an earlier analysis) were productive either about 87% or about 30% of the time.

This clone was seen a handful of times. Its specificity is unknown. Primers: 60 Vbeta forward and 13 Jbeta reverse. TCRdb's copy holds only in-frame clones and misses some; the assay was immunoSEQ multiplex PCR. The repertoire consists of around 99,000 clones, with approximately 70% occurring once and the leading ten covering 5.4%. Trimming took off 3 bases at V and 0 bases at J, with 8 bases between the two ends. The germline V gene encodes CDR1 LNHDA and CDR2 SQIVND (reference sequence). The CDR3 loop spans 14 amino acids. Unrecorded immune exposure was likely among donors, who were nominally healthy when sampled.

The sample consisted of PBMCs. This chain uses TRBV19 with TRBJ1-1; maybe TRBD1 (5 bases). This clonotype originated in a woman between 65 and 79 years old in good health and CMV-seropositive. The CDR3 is CASSIVDMNTEAFF. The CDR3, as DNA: TGTGCCAGTAGTATTGTGGACATGAACACTGAAGCTTTCTTT. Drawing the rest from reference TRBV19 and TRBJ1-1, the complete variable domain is DGGITQSPKYLFRKEGQNVTLSCEQNLNHDAMYWYRQDPGQGLRLIYYSQIVNDFQKGDIAEGYSVSREKKESFPLTVTSAQKNPTAFYLCASSIVDMNTEAFFGQGTRLTVV.